This T cell receptor beta chain derives from a study of blood T cell repertoires in COVID-19. Study summary: Collection of acute and convalescent COVID-19 samples took place in the United States, Italy and Spain. Sources were T cells, B-cell-depleted T cells, or PBMCs; the material itself was cDNA or gDNA.

Data came from immunoSEQ multiplex PCR; TCRdb stores just in-frame clones and leaves some out. Among 250,000 to 350,000 clones listed, roughly 89% were seen once. The study drew participants aged about 18 to 89 years from 20 to 30 US areas. Each participant's cohort was designated according to participant-reported clinical history. This CDR3 is built from 15 residues. The V end lost 2 bases, the J end lost 6 bases, and 14 bases lay between the germline ends. Germline-derived CDR1 and CDR2 are SGDLS and YYNGEE. The J gene is TRBJ2-2, the V gene TRBV9; a weak D match, TRBD2 (6 bases). The TCR sequence derives from a woman aged 18-29 years with acute COVID-19. The source material was PBMCs or T cells enriched from blood (not recorded which). The CDR3 spells CASSVGIPGAGELFF. Written as DNA, the CDR3 is TGTGCCAGCAGCGTCGGAATTCCGGGGGCCGGGGAGCTGTTTTTT.